This TCR beta chain is from a study of T-cell memory formation after mild COVID-19. Broader study findings: Prior to infection, memory already included some responding clones, suggesting cross-reactive memory joined. Unconfirmed was the SARS-CoV-2 specificity of second-wave clones that peaked on day 37.

Constant-segment primers and 5'RACE yielded cDNA libraries for TCR alpha and TCR beta, each carrying sample barcodes and UMIs. MiXCR was run by TCRdb on the 5' RACE reads, yielding one entry per CDR3 protein. The table lists more than 450,000 distinct CDR3 sequences, about a sixth of them singletons, with around 12% in the top ten. With regard to this clonotype: Antigen unknown.

The CDR3 is 17 amino acids. The V segment lost 3 bases and the J segment 5 bases; nucleotides outside the gene matches: 9. Looked up from germline, CDR1 is SGHDT and CDR2 is YYEEEE. The material sequenced was PBMCs or a T cell subset sorted from them (not recorded which). The J gene is TRBJ1-6, the V gene TRBV5-6, with 9 positions matching TRBD1. The receptor's source is an adult woman who had mild COVID-19 (a few samples of this study predate the infection). Cell type and time point are not known. The CDR3 DNA follows: TGTGCCAGCAGCTCCGACAGGGGGTTCGGAGATAATTCACCCCTCCACTTT. Its protein product is CASSSDRGFGDNSPLHF.